This T cell receptor beta chain was sequenced in a study of shared clonotypes between healthy human individuals. The CDR3 has 16 amino acids. Germline CDR1 and CDR2: SGHNT and YYREEE (reference sequence). Trimming removed 0 bases from V and 5 bases from J, with 18 bases in between. With regard to this clone: Its antigen is not identified.

Authors' methods: Junction-only sequences without quality scores came from ImmunoSEQ, so filtering differed. Assay: immunoSEQ multiplex PCR; the TCRdb copy retains only in-frame clones and omits some. V and J calls and clone size are copied from that table; D and trimming were computed from the DNA. The sample consists of over a million clones, roughly 96% of them appearing once. General study points: Richness estimates generally favored naive over memory subsets.

The chain links TRBV5-4 to TRBJ2-7; the D call may be TRBD1 or TRBD2 (6 bases each). The sequencing input was naive CD4+ T cells sorted from blood. Stated subset: CD45RA+ positively selected. The source is a young man in good health. The CDR3, as DNA: TGTGCCAGCAGCTTGGGGCCGGGAGTCGGGGGCAACGAGCAGTACTTC. Protein sequence: CASSLGPGVGGNEQYF.